These T cell receptor beta chains were read from a single sample in a study of T cells in Graves' hyperthyroidism and ophthalmopathy. TCRdb reanalysed the multiplex PCR reads using MiXCR and keeps one entry per CDR3 protein. Found here are around 300,000 distinct CDR3 sequences, 15% to 20% of them singletons; the top ten hold 39%. Sample: blood. These TCRs come from a man in his fifties with Graves' ophthalmopathy. Both conserved end residues are part of each CDR3. D genes are given only for firm matches. Rows may omit the clone size; those that give it use once, few, many or a size class.

CDR3aa | CDR3nt | abundance | j_gene | d_gene | v_gene
CASSTYSKGLAGAGANVLTF | TGTGCCAGCAGTACCTACTCGAAGGGACTAGCGGGAGCTGGGGCCAACGTCCTGACTTTC | few | TRBJ2-6 | TRBD2 | TRBV12-3/TRBV12-4
CATSEGNGYTF | TGTGCCACCAGTGAGGGCAATGGCTACACCTTC | - | TRBJ1-2 | - | TRBV24-1
CASSLQGRDTQYF | TGTGCCAGCAGTTTACAGGGCAGAGATACGCAGTATTTT | many | TRBJ2-3 | - | TRBV28
CSAQRPSGRDYEQYF | TGCAGTGCTCAGCGTCCTAGCGGGAGGGACTACGAGCAGTACTTC | many | TRBJ2-7 | TRBD2 | TRBV20-1
CASSKQGDTEAFF | TGTGCCAGCAGTAAACAGGGTGACACTGAAGCTTTCTTT | once | TRBJ1-1 | - | TRBV12-3/TRBV12-4
CASSFGQGQRNTIYF | TGTGCCAGCAGCTTCGGACAGGGGCAGAGAAACACCATATATTTT | few | TRBJ1-3 | TRBD1 | TRBV6-1
CASSPETSGMAGDEQFF | TGCGCCAGCAGCCCTGAGACTAGCGGGATGGCTGGGGATGAGCAGTTCTTC | many | TRBJ2-1 | TRBD2 | TRBV5-1
CASGRPGSTGELFF | TGTGCCAGCGGCCGGCCAGGGAGTACCGGGGAGCTGTTTTTT | few | TRBJ2-2 | - | TRBV27
CASSLRGTGFYEQYF | TGTGCCAGCAGCTTAAGGGGGACAGGTTTTTACGAGCAGTACTTC | few | TRBJ2-7 | TRBD1 | TRBV11-2
CASSANDRVGANVLTF | TGTGCCAGCAGCGCCAACGACAGGGTCGGGGCCAACGTCCTGACTTTC | few | TRBJ2-6 | TRBD1 | TRBV11-2
CASSQDLGDSYEQYF | TGTGCCAGCAGCCAAGATCTGGGAGACTCCTACGAGCAGTACTTC | - | TRBJ2-7 | - | TRBV3-1
CASRQPGWRHNEQFF | TGTGCCAGCAGACAACCTGGTTGGAGGCACAATGAGCAGTTCTTC | many | TRBJ2-1 | - | TRBV7-8
CASSEVGGGPQNEQFF | TGTGCCAGCAGTGAAGTTGGTGGGGGGCCCCAGAATGAGCAGTTCTTC | few | TRBJ2-1 | - | TRBV6-1
CASRREDFNEQFF | TGTGCCAGCCGGCGGGAGGACTTCAATGAGCAGTTCTTC | many | TRBJ2-1 | TRBD2 | TRBV19
CASRNRVGGPQHF | TGTGCCAGCAGAAACAGGGTAGGAGGCCCCCAGCATTTT | many | TRBJ1-5 | - | TRBV12-3/TRBV12-4
CASSQTSGRGDTQYF | TGTGCCAGCAGCCAGACTAGCGGGAGGGGTGATACGCAGTATTTT | many | TRBJ2-3 | TRBD2 | TRBV7-6